The rows below give T cell receptor beta chains drawn from one sample of a study of shared clonotypes between healthy human individuals. Using immunoSEQ multiplex PCR, the repertoire was profiled, and TCRdb retains in-frame clones only, with some absent. This table has some 2 million clones, approximately 94% appearing once. The specimen sequenced was naive CD8+ T cells sorted from blood. Receptors were obtained from a man in his late teens or twenties in good health. Each CDR3 is given without its conserved first and last residue. The order of the fields is V gene, CDR3 protein.

TRBV7-6 | ASSLSPASSYEQY
TRBV5-6 | ASSLLGPRDYGYT
TRBV10-2 | ASSTNLDRDSNSPLH
TRBV5-1 | ASSAGTGGSDDEQY
TRBV7-6 | ASSLEMGGASGNTIY
TRBV9 | ASSSQGITDTQY
TRBV6-1 | ASSEWVAANTEAF
TRBV5-1 | ASSSSGISTDTQY
TRBV9 | ASSVDSGPGTEAF
TRBV12-5 | ASGLGGPETQY
TRBV4-1 | ASSPSQASDYEQY
TRBV7-9 | ASSLAIAGSTDTQY
TRBV27 | ASLGLAGTGELF
TRBV6-1 | ASSEIEGYSPLH
TRBV19 | ASSIKGTRNEQY
TRBV13 | ASSLGSSYNEQF
TRBV7-2 | ASSVFGTGVSSEQY
TRBV23-1 | ASSYPIRTGSETQY
TRBV10-3 | AIRTDNPDSPLH
TRBV13 | ASSPTGLAGFNEQF
TRBV11-2 | ASSLGATPGRGYT